This T cell receptor beta chain was sequenced for a study of cytomegalovirus exposure and HLA in healthy donors (dated by TCRdb to about 2017). Broadly, across the study: An earlier analysis of 587 of the donors reported around 280 Gb of sequence data and about 120 million unique TCR beta sequences obtained from around 190 million T cells. The number of typed donors differed by locus: about 620-640 for A, B, C, DRB1 and DQB1; 500 to 550 for DQA1; 606 for DPA1; and some 470 for DPB1. Donor age, sex, ethnicity and CMV serostatus were compiled alongside the repertoire data. In an earlier analysis of roughly 600 of the donors, high-throughput TCR beta sequencing was used to judge whether each TCR beta V gene segment behaved as functional or pseudogenic. Roughly 300 gigabases of sequencing data and around 87 million unique TCR sequences were included in an early release covering roughly 600 HLA-typed donors. A separate validation cohort of approximately 120 different subjects was used in addition to the approximately 700-subject first cohort. The genetic ancestry cluster associated with self-reported Caucasian donors included 81% of the roughly 400 genotyped donors. The study profiled the T cell repertoires of 550 to 700 subjects by immunosequencing and related them to cytomegalovirus serostatus. Every discovery cohort repertoire had been produced on one sequencing platform. To predict cytomegalovirus infection status, the study combined high-throughput TCR immunosequencing, statistical association of individual TCRs with disease status, and machine learning. Among around 400 genotyped donors of the cohort, an average of approximately 250,000 unique TCR beta nucleotide sequences were sequenced per donor, roughly 18% of them non-productive. Four to six DR-DQ haplotypes were handled as single units for association and clustering, since linkage in the cohort was strong. In the later analysis, no new phenotypic data were used to find candidate immune exposures; instead, reliance was placed on TCR beta sequences and their occurrence across donors. The aim of the study was to test whether cataloging public T cell receptors could identify signatures of past pathogen exposure. Both class I and class II loci were covered by HLA typing, at four-digit resolution. A later analysis re-analyzed previously published TCR beta repertoires from approximately 700 donors and added high-resolution HLA genotyping to study TCR occurrence patterns. Genome-wide SNP genotypes for about 65% of the 666 donors were used in a later genetic analysis, which treated that subset as a discovery cohort. The full study reports these points: In this cohort, only TCR beta chains were sequenced, and detectable features were limited by the absence of alpha or paired-chain data. Assigning TCR associations to individual alleles was difficult when HLA alleles, especially DR and DQ, strongly co-occurred. Cytomegalovirus status was reported to be diagnosed by the classifier with high specificity and sensitivity in both the original and validation cohorts. Because HLA typing was unavailable for some donors at each locus, only the typed subset was used in association tests. A few of the identified cytomegalovirus-associated TCR beta chains were confirmed in vitro to be specific for cytomegalovirus antigens. An association between a missense DCLRE1C variant and V-gene and J-gene trimming of TCR beta chains was found in a later genetic analysis and replicated in an independent cohort. A later analysis found that most CMV-associated TCR beta chains appeared HLA-restricted, with HLA associations seemingly driven largely by CMV exposure. A further reported finding was that TCR beta sequences accurately predicted the HLA-A and HLA-B alleles for most subjects in the first cohort. The presence/absence analyses assumed that sequencing depth was roughly uniform across donors, and that assumption may not be true. According to the authors, the approach could potentially be generalized to other disease states and immunological phenotypes. Some IMGT-functional V segments, including TRBV6-2 and TRBV6-3, could not be distinguished by the 87-base-pair reads and were therefore excluded. Because counts were too low, seventeen rarely observed V segments, including chromosome 9 orphons, were left out of the earlier analysis of 500 to 750 of the donors. In an earlier analysis of some 500 of the donors, most TCR beta V segments were observed in productive rearrangements about 87% or about 30% of the time, broadly matching IMGT annotations. The study listed around 160 TCR beta chains as associated with cytomegalovirus. Correlated functional status among segregating V segments might be attributable to linkage disequilibrium, but an unknown experimental factor could not be ruled out. For the cohort, immune exposure information was limited to CMV serostatus. A cluster of highly shared sequence variants was judged likely to represent a technical artifact of the sequencing pipeline. A later analysis associated 15,000 to 20,000 TCR beta sequences with specific HLA alleles at a false discovery rate of 0.05. While some public TCRs were present in many individuals, most TCR sequences turned up only very rarely across donors. In a later analysis, several top co-occurrence clusters were reported to appear linked to parvovirus B19, influenza, CMV and Epstein-Barr virus. In a later analysis, the rate of TCR association differed among HLA loci, with DRB1 alleles having the most associated TCRs and HLA-C alleles having the fewest. A later analysis found that HLA-associated TCR beta chains were more clonally expanded and had lower generation probabilities than equally common non-associated chains. According to a later genetic analysis, donors in an Asian-associated ancestry cluster had fewer N-insertions in productive TCRs than the approximately 710-donor mean.

Concerning this clone itself: Its antigen remains unidentified. No much larger clone exists at a distance of one base, and base qualities are not known.

The cohort was made up of approximately 700 healthy bone marrow donors. At the time of sampling, all cohort members were nominally healthy, though unrecorded immune exposures were likely present. The donor tested CMV seropositive and was one of the 289 seropositive cohort members. A peripheral blood sample was provided by each donor, and peripheral blood mononuclear cells were used for TCR beta sequencing. Genomic DNA was extracted from the blood cell samples with the Qiagen DNeasy Blood Extraction Kit. Library preparation was by the immunoSEQ multiplex PCR assay. For the multiplex PCR, a mixture combining 60 forward primers for TCR Vbeta segments and 13 reverse primers for TCR Jbeta segments was used. Amplification of the CDR3 region of rearranged TCR beta genes was performed with a multiplex PCR assay on genomic DNA. Amplified TCR beta libraries were sequenced as 87-base-pair reads on the Illumina HiSeq System. Turning to the authors' computational methods: A later analysis tallied approximately 87 million unique TCR beta chains across the 640 or so repertoires, and around 9.9 million of those chains were shared by two or more donors. To remove PCR and sequencing errors, raw reads were error-corrected and collapsed into unique sequences using a nearest-neighbor algorithm that merged closely related sequences. CDR3 sequences were aligned to IMGT reference sequences to assign V, D and J gene segments. Each retained sequence needed at least a six-nucleotide match to both a V gene segment and a J gene segment. A rearrangement was called productive if the CDR3 had no stop codons and remained in frame with V and J, and every other rearrangement was called non-productive. Following IMGT convention, CDR3 was defined as the stretch from the second conserved V-encoded cysteine up to the conserved J-encoded phenylalanine. In an earlier analysis of some 550 of the donors, sequences lacking an unambiguous match to a single V gene segment were excluded. An earlier analysis of just under 600 of the donors called V segments functional above 56.7% productive rearrangements and segregating when the between-donor standard deviation exceeded 5%. A statistical classification framework was built for diagnosing cytomegalovirus status from the catalog of TCR beta chain sequences. In a later analysis, V and J genes were assigned by comparing TCR nucleotide sequences against IMGT/GENE-DB human TR gene sequences. A later analysis assigned CDR3 sequences and most-parsimonious VDJ recombination scenarios with the TCRdist pipeline. In a later analysis, every TCR beta chain was defined by the combination of its CDR3 amino acid sequence and its V-gene family, and reads without a unique V-gene family were dropped. As a way to deal with suspected cross-contamination and a sequencing artifact, a later analysis dropped hundreds of nucleotide sequences that were highly shared and had low generation probability. For each public chain, a later analysis derived a clonal expansion index from normalized ranks of inferred template counts within each repertoire. Generation probabilities in a later analysis came from a VDJ recombination model fitted to out-of-frame rearrangements, and those results were checked against IGoR. In a later analysis, TCR-TCR, TCR-HLA and TCR-CMV co-occurrence was scored with hypergeometric tests, and a repertoire-size bias correction was applied to TCR pairs. False discovery rates were estimated in a later analysis by permuting HLA or CMV assignments 20 times. A later analysis grouped co-occurring TCRs with DBSCAN, adding TCRdist sequence similarity when clustering within HLA-allele-positive subsets. Repertoires with fewer than 30,000 or more than 120,000 public chains were left out of co-occurrence clustering, as were about 5 repertoires with anomalous nucleotide sharing. The table was pulled from immuneACCESS by TCRdb, which kept in-frame rearrangements only. Such tables lose some clones; where checked, under half of the loss comes from unresolved V genes, and the rest has no known cause. The DNA gave D and trimming, while V, J and clone size come from that table. This sample lists roughly 120,000 clones; about 73% were detected once. The ten top clones hold over 3.5% of the sample.

The V end gives up 4 bases and the J end 1 base, leaving 8 bases in the junction not matched to a gene. The germline V gene gives CDR1 as SGHDT and CDR2 as YYEEEE. From cysteine to phenylalanine, the CDR3 is 16 amino acids long. Only the CDR3 portion is preserved as DNA: 48 bases, with reading frame beginning at the first base. The sequenced sample consisted of PBMCs. The sequence was collected from a woman in her fifties or sixties in good health and CMV-seropositive. The chain links TRBV5-6 with TRBJ2-7, with 10 bases in between that match TRBD1. The CDR3: CASSRLPGQGSYEQYF. The DNA is TGTGCCAGCAGCCGATTGCCGGGACAGGGGTCCTACGAGCAGTACTTC. When the CDR3 is completed using the reference TRBV5-6 and TRBJ2-7 genes on either side, the full variable domain is DAGVTQSPTHLIKTRGQQVTLRCSPKSGHDTVSWYQQALGQGPQFIFQYYEEEERQRGNFPDRFSGHQFPNYSSELNVNALLLGDSALYLCASSRLPGQGSYEQYFGPGTRLTVT.